The 14 T cell receptor beta chains given below trace back to one sample, sequenced in a study of blood T cell repertoires in COVID-19. TCRdb's copy holds only in-frame clones and misses some; the assay was immunoSEQ multiplex PCR. The sample lists 250,000 to 300,000 clones; roughly 90% were seen once. Sequencing used peripheral blood. All receptors derive from a woman between 45 and 65 years old who had recovered from COVID-19.

In this sample, this clone turned up many times. The rearrangement uses TRBV20-1 and TRBJ1-2, with D possibly matching TRBD1 (5 bases). The CDR3 sequence is 11 residues long. Per the germline V gene, CDR1 is DFQATT and CDR2 is SNEGSKA (reference sequence). The CDR3 DNA reads TGCAGCTGGGGCGGAGCGAGGGGCTACACCTTC. It is translated as CSWGGARGYTF.

The chain is built from TRBV7-2 and TRBJ2-1, with 12 bases identical to TRBD2. Germline CDR1 is SGHTA and CDR2 is FQGNSA. V dropped 5 bases and J dropped 9; count of bases not matched to a gene: 5. This CDR3 has 14 amino acids. DNA for the CDR3: TGTGCCAGCAGCCGCCTAGCGGGAGGGGCTGAGCAGTTCTTC. Translated: CASSRLAGGAEQFF.

This rearrangement joins TRBV18 to TRBJ1-2; a weak D match, TRBD1 (6 bases). CDR1 KGHSH and CDR2 LQKENI come from the germline V gene. The CDR3 has 13 residues. Trimming removed 3 bases from V and 4 bases from J, with 9 bases in between. The CDR3 sequence: CASSPWTVYGYTF. In nucleotides, the CDR3 is TGTGCCAGCTCACCGTGGACAGTCTATGGCTACACCTTC.

V usage is TRBV30 and J usage is TRBJ1-4; 7 bases map to TRBD1. Germline loops: CDR1 GTSNPN, CDR2 SVGIG (reference sequence). The CDR3 runs to 15 residues. With V trimmed by 1 base and J by 7 bases, 9 bases remained unmatched. The CDR3 sequence is CAWSGAGQVAEKLFF. For the CDR3, the DNA is TGTGCCTGGAGTGGCGCCGGACAGGTGGCTGAAAAACTGTTTTTT.

The J gene is TRBJ1-6, the V gene TRBV5-6, with D possibly TRBD1 on 6 matching bases. The CDR3 loop spans 17 amino acids. Germline V gene lookup returns CDR1 SGHDT and CDR2 YYEEEE. V was pared by 4 bases and J by 0 bases, with 14 bases between. As DNA, the CDR3 is TGTGCCAGCAGCGCCCTGCAGGGGACCTCCTATAATTCACCCCTCCACTTT. This gives the protein CASSALQGTSYNSPLHF. Full variable domain (remainder filled in from reference TRBV5-6 and TRBJ1-6): DAGVTQSPTHLIKTRGQQVTLRCSPKSGHDTVSWYQQALGQGPQFIFQYYEEEERQRGNFPDRFSGHQFPNYSSELNVNALLLGDSALYLCASSALQGTSYNSPLHFGNGTRLTVT.

The CDR3 loop reads CASSREEGYTQYF. CDR3 nucleotides: TGTGCCAGCAGTAGAGAGGAGGGTTATACGCAGTATTTT. J is TRBJ2-3 and V is TRBV2; tentatively, D is TRBD2 (6 bases). CDR1 is SNHLY and CDR2 is FYNNEI in the germline V gene. V lost 5 bases to trimming and J lost 7 bases, with 13 bases between them. This CDR3 is 13 amino acids long. The whole variable domain, remainder taken from reference TRBV2 and TRBJ2-3, is EPEVTQTPSHQVTQMGQEVILRCVPISNHLYFYWYRQILGQKVEFLVSFYNNEISEKSEIFDDQFSVERPDGSNFTLKIRSTKLEDSAMYFCASSREEGYTQYFGPGTRLTVL.

CDR3 DNA: TGTGCCAGCAGTTTAGAAAGGGGGCTACGGTCACCCCTCCACTTT. Translating it yields CASSLERGLRSPLHF. The V and J genes are TRBV27 and TRBJ1-6, with TRBD1 matching 7 bases. V lost 2 bases and J lost 10; bases outside the gene matches: 8. The CDR3 is 15 amino acids. Germline loops: CDR1 MNHEY, CDR2 SMNVEV (reference sequence).

CDR3 bases: TGCGCCAGCAGCTTGCTTGCACAGGGGGAAGGCTACACCTTC. It specifies CASSLLAQGEGYTF. This chain connects TRBV5-1 to TRBJ1-2; 8 positions agree with TRBD1. This CDR3 has 14 residues. V lost 1 base and J lost 8; bases outside the gene matches: 7. Germline V CDR1 and CDR2: SGHRS, YFSETQ.

The chain employs TRBV13 and TRBJ1-1, with 7 bases fitting TRBD1. This CDR3 is 13 amino acids long. The J segment lost 4 bases and the V segment lost 5 bases, leaving 4 bases of the junction unmatched. In germline, CDR1 is PRHDT, CDR2 FYEKMQ (reference sequence). The CDR3 region has the DNA TGTGCCAGCAGCAGAGGGGGCGGCACTGAAGCTTTCTTT. Protein sequence: CASSRGGGTEAFF.

This clone occurred a few times. CDR3 loop: CASSSQAYNQPQHF. CDR3 nucleotides: TGTGCCAGCAGCTCACAGGCTTACAATCAGCCCCAGCATTTT. V gene TRBV7-8 combines with J gene TRBJ1-5; D may be TRBD1 (5 bases). Germline values: CDR1 SGHVS, CDR2 FQNEAQ. The V end lost 4 bases, the J end lost 3 bases, and 10 bases lay between the germline ends. This CDR3 spans 14 amino acids.

The rearrangement links TRBV6-2 or TRBV6-3 to TRBJ1-1, with 8 nucleotides matching TRBD1. From germline, CDR1 is MNHEY and CDR2 SVGEGT. V shed 5 bases and J 4 bases; nucleotides not matched to a gene: 6. This CDR3 spans 14 amino acids. The DNA of the CDR3 is TGTGCCAGCAGTCCAGGGGGCGAGAGCACTGAAGCTTTCTTT. Translated, it gives CASSPGGESTEAFF.

CDR3 region: CAISEHRDTEAFF. CDR3 DNA sequence: TGTGCCATCAGTGAGCATCGGGACACTGAAGCTTTCTTT. This sequence joins TRBV10-3 and TRBJ1-1; D unresolved. Germline V lookup: CDR1 ENHRY, CDR2 SYGVKD. The ends were cut back, 2 bases at V and 3 bases at J, with 7 bases in the middle. This CDR3 region has 13 residues.

This clone was counted only a few times. Here the CDR3 reads CSVDEDRGRDTQYF. DNA of the CDR3: TGCAGCGTTGATGAGGACAGGGGTAGAGATACGCAGTATTTT. The chain has TRBV29-1 and TRBJ2-3, with 9 bases lining up with TRBD1. Germline V CDR1 and CDR2: SQVTM, ANQGSEA. Losses at the gene ends were 3 bases for V and 5 bases for J; bases not matched to a gene: 6. This CDR3 comprises 14 residues.

This chain joins TRBV9 and TRBJ1-2, with unresolved D. With 2 bases removed from V and 1 base from J, the gap between germline ends came to 9 bases. The length of the CDR3 is 14 residues. The germline V gene encodes CDR1 SGDLS and CDR2 YYNGEE. The CDR3 region has the DNA TGTGCCAGCAGCGTTGCGGTCGGTAACTATGGCTACACCTTC. Amino acid sequence: CASSVAVGNYGYTF. Full variable domain (missing parts from reference TRBV9 and TRBJ1-2): DSGVTQTPKHLITATGQRVTLRCSPRSGDLSVYWYQQSLDQGLQFLIQYYNGEERAKGNILERFSAQQFPDLHSELNLSSLELGDSALYFCASSVAVGNYGYTFGSGTRLTVV.